This T cell receptor beta chain emerged from a study of T cells in Graves' hyperthyroidism and ophthalmopathy. About the research overall: Blood from the periphery was taken at initial diagnosis, before any treatment.

In regard to this clonotype: Its matching antigen is unknown.

Findings and limits, study-wide: Blood also contained most expanded thyroid clonotypes above 0.001. With a median lead of approximately six months before onset, the model predicted ophthalmopathy. Ophthalmopathy stood apart from stable hyperthyroidism in a 13 V-J model.

What was amplified from RNA transcripts were TCR beta CDR3 regions. HTBI primers were used for first-round RT-PCR of the TCR CDR3. From the multiplex PCR reads, TCRdb called clonotypes with MiXCR, one entry per CDR3 protein. The sample carries 50,000 to 55,000 distinct CDR3 sequences, about half recorded once. From germline, CDR1 is LNHDA and CDR2 SQIVND (reference sequence). This CDR3 has 14 residues. Trimming at V came to 6 bases and at J to 5 bases, leaving 6 bases not matched to a gene. V and J are TRBV19 and TRBJ1-2; 10 nucleotides agree with TRBD1. Sequencing was carried out using blood. The receptor was isolated from a woman in her forties or fifties with Graves' ophthalmopathy. The CDR3 is CASRGTGASYGYTF. In nucleotides, the CDR3 is TGTGCCAGTAGGGGGACAGGGGCCTCGTATGGCTACACCTTC.